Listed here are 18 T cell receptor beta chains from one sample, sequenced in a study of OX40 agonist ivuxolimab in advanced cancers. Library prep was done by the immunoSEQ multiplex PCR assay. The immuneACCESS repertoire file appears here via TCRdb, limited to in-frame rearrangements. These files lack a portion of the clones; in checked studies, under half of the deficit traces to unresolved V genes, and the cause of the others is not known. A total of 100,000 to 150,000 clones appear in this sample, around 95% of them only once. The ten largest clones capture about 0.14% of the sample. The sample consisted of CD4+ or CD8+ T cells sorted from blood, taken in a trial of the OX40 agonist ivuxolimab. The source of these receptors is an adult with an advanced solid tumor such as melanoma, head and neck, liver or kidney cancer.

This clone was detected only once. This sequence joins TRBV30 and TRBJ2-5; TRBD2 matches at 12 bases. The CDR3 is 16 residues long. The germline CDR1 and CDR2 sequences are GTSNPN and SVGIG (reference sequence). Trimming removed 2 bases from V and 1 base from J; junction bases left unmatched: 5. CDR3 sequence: CAWSPKTSGGQETQYF. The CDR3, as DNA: TGTGCCTGGAGTCCAAAGACTAGCGGGGGCCAAGAGACCCAGTACTTC.

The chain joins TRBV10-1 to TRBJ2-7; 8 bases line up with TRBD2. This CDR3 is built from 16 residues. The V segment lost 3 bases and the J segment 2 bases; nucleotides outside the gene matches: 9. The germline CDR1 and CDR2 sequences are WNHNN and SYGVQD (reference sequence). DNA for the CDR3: TGCGCCAGCAGTGAAGACGGGCGGGAGGTGCCCTACGAGCAGTACTTC. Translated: CASSEDGREVPYEQYF.

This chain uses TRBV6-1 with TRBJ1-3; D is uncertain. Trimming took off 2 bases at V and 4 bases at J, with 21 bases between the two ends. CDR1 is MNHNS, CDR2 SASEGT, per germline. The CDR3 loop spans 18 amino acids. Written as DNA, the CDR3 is TGTGCCAGCAGTGAATCCGGGCGCGTAATGGTCTCAGGAAACACCATATATTTT. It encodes CASSESGRVMVSGNTIYF.

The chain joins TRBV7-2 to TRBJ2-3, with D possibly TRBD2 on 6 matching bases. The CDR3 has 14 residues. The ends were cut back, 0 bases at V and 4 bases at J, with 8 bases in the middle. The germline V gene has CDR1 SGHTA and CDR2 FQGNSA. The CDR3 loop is CASSLAGLPDTQYF. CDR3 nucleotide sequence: TGTGCCAGCAGCTTAGCGGGACTTCCAGATACGCAGTATTTT.

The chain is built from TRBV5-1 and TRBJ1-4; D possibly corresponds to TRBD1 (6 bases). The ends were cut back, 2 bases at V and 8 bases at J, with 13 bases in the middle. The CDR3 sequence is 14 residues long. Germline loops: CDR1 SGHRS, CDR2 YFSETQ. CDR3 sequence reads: CASSLNTGSEKLFF. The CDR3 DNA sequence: TGCGCCAGCAGCTTAAATACAGGGTCGGAAAAACTGTTTTTT.

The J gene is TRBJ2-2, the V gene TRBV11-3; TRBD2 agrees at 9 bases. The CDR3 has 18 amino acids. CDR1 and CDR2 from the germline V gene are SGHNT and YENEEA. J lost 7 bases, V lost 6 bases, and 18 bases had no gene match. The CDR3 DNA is TGTGCCAGCAGTTCAGGGCCGGTTGCGGGAGGGCGGAGCGGGGAGCTGTTTTTT. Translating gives CASSSGPVAGGRSGELFF.

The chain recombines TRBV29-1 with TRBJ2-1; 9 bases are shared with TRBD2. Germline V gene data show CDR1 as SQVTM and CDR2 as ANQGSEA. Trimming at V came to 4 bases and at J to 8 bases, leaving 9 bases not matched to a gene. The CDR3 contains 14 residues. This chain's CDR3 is CSVGAGGGADEQFF. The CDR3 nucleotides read TGCAGCGTTGGAGCTGGCGGGGGGGCCGATGAGCAGTTCTTC.

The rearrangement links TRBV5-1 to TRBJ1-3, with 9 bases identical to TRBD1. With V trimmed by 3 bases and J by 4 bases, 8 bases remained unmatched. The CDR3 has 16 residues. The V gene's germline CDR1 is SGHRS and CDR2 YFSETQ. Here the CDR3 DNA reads TGCGCCAGCAGCTCTCGGACAGGGGTTTCCGGAAACACCATATATTTT. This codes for CASSSRTGVSGNTIYF.

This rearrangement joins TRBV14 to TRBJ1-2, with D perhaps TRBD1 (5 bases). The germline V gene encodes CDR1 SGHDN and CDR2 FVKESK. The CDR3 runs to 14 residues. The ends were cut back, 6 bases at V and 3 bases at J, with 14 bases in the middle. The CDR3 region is CASRPTALDYGYTF. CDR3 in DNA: TGTGCCAGCAGACCGACAGCCCTGGACTATGGCTACACCTTC.

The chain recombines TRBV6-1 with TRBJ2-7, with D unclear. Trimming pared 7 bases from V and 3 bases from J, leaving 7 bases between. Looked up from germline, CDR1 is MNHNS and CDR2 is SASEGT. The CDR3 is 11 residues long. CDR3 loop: CASTQYYEQYF. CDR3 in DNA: TGTGCCAGCACACAATACTACGAGCAGTACTTC.

The CDR3 nucleotides read TGTGCCAGCAGTGATCTTCAGGGGGGCTATCAGCCCCAGCATTTT. The encoded protein is CASSDLQGGYQPQHF. The chain is built from TRBV28 and TRBJ1-5; 7 positions agree with TRBD1. Germline V gene lookup returns CDR1 MDHEN and CDR2 SYDVKM. V lost 5 bases to trimming and J lost 5 bases; unmatched junction nucleotides: 9. The CDR3 has 15 amino acids.

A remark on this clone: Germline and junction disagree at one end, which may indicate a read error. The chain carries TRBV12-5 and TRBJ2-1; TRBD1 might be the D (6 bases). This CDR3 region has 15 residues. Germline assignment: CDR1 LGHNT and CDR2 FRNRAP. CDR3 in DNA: TGTGCTAGTGGTACTCAACAGGGCCCTTACAATGAGCGGTTCTTC. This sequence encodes CASGTQQGPYNERFF.

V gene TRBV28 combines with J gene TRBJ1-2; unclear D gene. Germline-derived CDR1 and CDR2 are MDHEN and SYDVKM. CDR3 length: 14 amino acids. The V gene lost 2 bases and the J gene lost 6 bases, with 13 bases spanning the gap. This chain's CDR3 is CASSLRARWHGYTF. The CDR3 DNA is TGTGCCAGCAGTTTAAGGGCAAGGTGGCATGGCTACACCTTC.

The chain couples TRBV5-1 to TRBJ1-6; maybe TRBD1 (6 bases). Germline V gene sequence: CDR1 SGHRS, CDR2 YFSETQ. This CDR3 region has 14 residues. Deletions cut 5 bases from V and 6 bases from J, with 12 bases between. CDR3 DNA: TGCGCCAGCAGTGCGGACAGCTTTAATTCACCCCTCCACTTT. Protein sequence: CASSADSFNSPLHF.

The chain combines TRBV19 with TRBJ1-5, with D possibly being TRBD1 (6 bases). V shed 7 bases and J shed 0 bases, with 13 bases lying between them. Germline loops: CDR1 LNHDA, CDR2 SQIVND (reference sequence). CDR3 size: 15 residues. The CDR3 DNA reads TGTGCCAGTAAGGAGGGGGGACATAGCAATCAGCCCCAGCATTTT. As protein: CASKEGGHSNQPQHF.

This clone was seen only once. The CDR3 here is CASSLGPGMPDTQYF. DNA of the CDR3: TGCGCCAGCAGCTTGGGCCCAGGGATGCCAGATACGCAGTATTTT. The chain combines TRBV5-1 with TRBJ2-3, with D perhaps TRBD1 (5 bases). From germline, CDR1 is SGHRS and CDR2 YFSETQ. Deletions cut 0 bases from V and 4 bases from J, with 12 bases between. This CDR3 spans 15 amino acids.

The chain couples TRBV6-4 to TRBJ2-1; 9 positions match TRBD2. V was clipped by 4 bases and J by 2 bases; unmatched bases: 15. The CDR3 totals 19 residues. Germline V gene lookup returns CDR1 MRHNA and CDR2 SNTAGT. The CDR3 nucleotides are TGTGCCAGCAGTGTGTATGGGGGGCAGGCTAGCGGGACCTACAATGAGCAGTTCTTC. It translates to CASSVYGGQASGTYNEQFF.

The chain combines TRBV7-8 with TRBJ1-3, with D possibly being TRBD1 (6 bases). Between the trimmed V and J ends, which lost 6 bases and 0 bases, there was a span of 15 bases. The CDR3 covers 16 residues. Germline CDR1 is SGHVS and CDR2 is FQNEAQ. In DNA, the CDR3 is TGTGCCAGCAGGCTCTCGACAGGAATCTCTGGAAACACCATATATTTT. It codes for CASRLSTGISGNTIYF.